The rows below give T cell receptor beta chains drawn from one sample of a study of a mutant IDH1 vaccine in newly diagnosed glioma. This table comes from immunoSEQ multiplex PCR, and its TCRdb copy is limited to in-frame clones, with some not included. The sample has tens of thousands of clones; roughly four fifths are singletons. The antigens for these receptors are not known. The material sequenced was PBMCs, taken from a glioma patient whose treatment included an IDH1 peptide vaccine. All receptors come from a woman between 45 and 60 years old with glioma. CDR3s include the opening cysteine and the closing phenylalanine or tryptophan. A D gene is named only where the DNA matches it firmly. The size of a clone is reported for some rows only, either as once, few or many, or as a class for expanded clones.

cdr3_aa cdr3_nt clone_size v_call d_call j_call
CASSWVHGALEQYF TGTGCCAGCAGCTGGGTACATGGGGCGCTCGAGCAGTACTTC - TRBV5-6 - TRBJ2-7
CASSVEGTEAFF TGTGCCAGCAGCGTAGAGGGAACTGAAGCTTTCTTT - TRBV9 - TRBJ1-1
CASSLRENQPQHF TGTGCCAGCAGCTTACGGGAGAATCAGCCCCAGCATTTT - TRBV7-9 - TRBJ1-5
CAGKDRMNTEAFF TGTGCCGGCAAGGACAGGATGAACACTGAAGCTTTCTTT - TRBV6-6 TRBD1 TRBJ1-1
CASSEALGGNYGYTF TGTGCCAGCAGTGAAGCGCTTGGAGGAAACTATGGCTACACCTTC - TRBV2 - TRBJ1-2
CASSEAQESPLHF TGTGCCAGCAGTGAAGCGCAGGAGTCACCCCTCCACTTT - TRBV2 - TRBJ1-6
CASSSFESYPLNYGYTF TGTGCCAGCAGTTCTTTTGAGTCATATCCGCTTAACTATGGCTACACCTTC few TRBV27 - TRBJ1-2
CAISDPTTGRHSYEQYF TGTGCCATCAGCGATCCGACCACAGGGAGACATTCCTACGAGCAGTACTTC - TRBV10-3 - TRBJ2-7
CASTHVEGATGELFF TGTGCCAGCACTCATGTGGAGGGAGCCACCGGGGAGCTGTTTTTT few TRBV9 - TRBJ2-2
CASSRGGSSNYGYTF TGTGCCAGCAGTCGGGGGGGGAGTTCTAACTATGGCTACACCTTC - TRBV5-4 - TRBJ1-2
CASRETGGARGYTF TGTGCCAGCAGAGAGACAGGGGGCGCGAGGGGCTACACCTTC - TRBV27 TRBD1 TRBJ1-2
CASSEESGGAHEQFF TGTGCCAGCAGTGAAGAAAGCGGGGGGGCGCATGAGCAGTTCTTC many TRBV6-1 TRBD2 TRBJ2-1
CASSSGQGYNEQFF TGTGCCAGCAGCTCGGGACAGGGCTACAATGAGCAGTTCTTC - TRBV9 TRBD1 TRBJ2-1
CAWSPGGGGQYF TGTGCCTGGAGTCCCGGGGGCGGGGGACAGTACTTC - TRBV30 - TRBJ2-4
CASSLTLRDGKTF TGTGCCAGCAGCTTAACCCTCCGGGACGGTAAAACCTTC - TRBV7-2 - TRBJ1-2
CASSPQASEKLFF TGTGCCAGCTCACCTCAGGCGTCCGAAAAACTGTTTTTT - TRBV18 - TRBJ1-4
CASSGDRWNQPQHF TGTGCCAGCAGCGGGGACCGGTGGAATCAGCCCCAGCATTTT - TRBV9 - TRBJ1-5
CASSLTSGGSYEQYF TGCGCCAGCAGCTTGACTAGCGGGGGTTCCTACGAGCAGTACTTC - TRBV5-1 TRBD2 TRBJ2-7
CASSLGGNAEAFF TGCGCCAGCAGCTTAGGGGGTAACGCTGAAGCTTTCTTT few TRBV5-1 - TRBJ1-1
CASSLDRAQPQHF TGTGCCAGCAGCCTAGACAGGGCTCAGCCCCAGCATTTT - TRBV11-2 TRBD1 TRBJ1-5
CASSDDRGHSPLHF TGTGCCAGCAGTGACGACAGGGGGCATTCACCCCTCCACTTT few TRBV25-1 TRBD1 TRBJ1-6
CASTGSGSNTEAFF TGTGCCAGTACAGGTTCCGGGTCGAACACTGAAGCTTTCTTT - TRBV6-5 - TRBJ1-1
CAWSVGGSDTQYF TGTGCCTGGAGTGTGGGAGGGTCTGATACGCAGTATTTT - TRBV30 TRBD2 TRBJ2-3
CASSLDGVLGQYF TGCGCCAGCAGCTTGGACGGGGTCTTAGGGCAGTACTTC - TRBV5-1 - TRBJ2-7
CASSAGGVSPNEQFF TGTGCCAGCAGCGCCGGCGGGGTCTCGCCCAATGAGCAGTTCTTC - TRBV9 - TRBJ2-1
CASSLSSSSYEQYF TGTGCCAGTAGTCTAAGTTCTAGCTCCTACGAGCAGTACTTC - TRBV19 - TRBJ2-7
CASSESPVSSGNTIYF TGCGCCAGCAGTGAGTCACCGGTTAGCTCTGGAAACACCATATATTTT - TRBV10-2 - TRBJ1-3
CASSLTSAGRYNEQFF TGCGCCAGCAGCCTTACCTCTGCGGGCCGATACAATGAGCAGTTCTTC - TRBV5-1 - TRBJ2-1
CAISEPGEKLFF TGTGCCATCAGTGAGCCAGGGGAAAAACTGTTTTTT - TRBV10-3 - TRBJ1-4
CASSSGAVVWGRANVLTF TGTGCCAGCAGCTCCGGAGCAGTAGTCTGGGGGAGGGCCAACGTCCTGACTTTC - TRBV5-4 - TRBJ2-6
CASSRTSGGVDTQYF TGCGCCAGCTCCAGAACGAGCGGGGGGGTAGATACGCAGTATTTT - TRBV4-1 TRBD2 TRBJ2-3
CASSPPTRTGGYTF TGTGCCAGTAGCCCTCCTACCCGGACGGGTGGCTACACCTTC - TRBV19 - TRBJ1-2
CATTPQKGGYEQYF TGTGCCACCACCCCACAAAAAGGGGGCTACGAGCAGTACTTC - TRBV2 - TRBJ2-7
CAGGTGSNYGYTF TGTGCCGGGGGGACAGGGTCCAACTATGGCTACACCTTC few TRBV7-9 TRBD1 TRBJ1-2
CASATFPGGRYEQYF TGCGCCAGCGCCACCTTTCCAGGGGGCAGGTACGAGCAGTACTTC - TRBV5-1 TRBD1 TRBJ2-7
CASTSREAGSYTF TGTGCCAGTACCTCCAGGGAGGCGGGAAGCTACACCTTC - TRBV19 - TRBJ1-2
CASSFGRGGTEAFF TGTGCCAGCAGCTTCGGCAGGGGGGGCACTGAAGCTTTCTTT - TRBV13 TRBD1 TRBJ1-1
CASSQADRGNTEAFF TGCGCCAGCAGCCAAGCGGACAGGGGGAACACTGAAGCTTTCTTT few TRBV4-3 TRBD1 TRBJ1-1
CASSLAGQDNEQFF TGCGCCAGCAGCTTGGCCGGACAAGACAATGAGCAGTTCTTC - TRBV5-1 - TRBJ2-1
CASSWKQGARGYTF TGCGCCAGCAGCTGGAAACAGGGGGCGCGTGGCTACACCTTC - TRBV5-1 TRBD1 TRBJ1-2
CASSEGTVMNTEAFF TGTGCCAGCAGCGAGGGGACGGTTATGAACACTGAAGCTTTCTTT few TRBV9 - TRBJ1-1
CASPQSLGVAFF TGCGCCAGCCCACAAAGTTTGGGCGTGGCTTTCTTT - TRBV10-1 - TRBJ1-1
CASTGDRRTEAFF TGTGCCAGCACCGGGGACAGGAGGACTGAAGCTTTCTTT - TRBV7-2 TRBD1 TRBJ1-1
CASSIERMNTEAFF TGTGCCAGTAGTATTGAGAGGATGAACACTGAAGCTTTCTTT - TRBV19 - TRBJ1-1
CASSTKGGREETQYF TGTGCCAGCAGCACAAAAGGGGGCCGAGAAGAGACCCAGTACTTC - TRBV7-9 TRBD1 TRBJ2-5